This passage covers 14 T cell receptor beta chains from one sample sequenced in a study of T cell repertoires in cytomegalovirus infection. For these TCRs, the target antigens are not known. From the reads, TCRdb called clonotypes with MiXCR, one entry per CDR3 protein. The data show hundreds of thousands of distinct CDR3 sequences, 25% to 30% seen once. The sequencing used cultured PBMCs, collected from culture after CMV antigen stimulation. These receptors were taken from a human donor in good health (CMV status not recorded). Some clones in this sample may be carry-over from other donors' samples.

This clonotype has more than one count but fewer than ten. This chain joins TRBV15 and TRBJ1-1, with D possibly being TRBD1 (6 bases). The CDR3 loop spans 12 amino acids. V was trimmed by 6 bases and J by 5 bases, leaving 10 bases between them. Germline CDR1 LNHNV, CDR2 YYDKDF (reference sequence). The CDR3 reads CATSRDTTEAFF. Written as DNA, the CDR3 is TGTGCCACCAGTCGGGACACAACTGAAGCTTTCTTT.

The rearrangement joins TRBV2 to TRBJ2-7; TRBD1 matches at 10 bases. CDR3 size: 14 residues. Per the germline V gene, CDR1 is SNHLY and CDR2 is FYNNEI. V shed 8 bases and J 4 bases; nucleotides not matched to a gene: 8. CDR3 protein: CASLSGTGVYEQYF. In DNA, the CDR3 is TGTGCCAGCTTATCCGGGACAGGGGTTTACGAGCAGTACTTC.

This rearrangement joins TRBV12-3 or TRBV12-4 to TRBJ2-2; no definite D call. Trimming cost V 1 base and J 0 bases, with 9 bases left between them. The CDR3 totals 16 residues. CDR3 region: CASSLVATTNTGELFF. CDR3 sequence (DNA): TGTGCCAGCAGTTTAGTTGCCACCACGAACACCGGGGAGCTGTTTTTT.

This clonotype came up a few times. CDR3 in amino acids: CASSSWEGQPLEAFF. For the CDR3, the DNA is TGTGCCAGCAGCTCCTGGGAGGGGCAGCCACTAGAAGCTTTCTTT. This chain joins TRBV7-9 and TRBJ1-1; D is possibly TRBD1 (5 bases). V lost 4 bases, J lost 8 bases, and 20 bases lay in between. The length of the CDR3 is 15 residues. Germline V gene sequence: CDR1 SEHNR, CDR2 FQNEAQ (reference sequence).

This clonotype was seen only a few times. The gene calls are TRBV15 and TRBJ2-3; weak D call: TRBD2 (6 bases). The CDR3 extends over 16 amino acids. Trimming cost V 2 bases and J 6 bases, with 18 bases left between them. Germline V gene lookup returns CDR1 LNHNV and CDR2 YYDKDF (reference sequence). CDR3 region: CATSRNIMDGGDTQYF. DNA of the CDR3: TGTGCCACCAGCAGAAATATTATGGACGGAGGGGATACGCAGTATTTT.

This clonotype has a handful of counts. The rearrangement joins TRBV7-9 to TRBJ1-2, with D tentatively TRBD1 (5 bases). Per the germline V gene, CDR1 is SEHNR and CDR2 is FQNEAQ (reference sequence). Trimming pared 2 bases from V and 6 bases from J, leaving 16 bases between. CDR3 length: 15 amino acids. The CDR3 region has the DNA TGTGCCAGCAGCTTATTTGAACCGGGACGCCATGGCTACACCTTC. Protein sequence: CASSLFEPGRHGYTF.

This chain links TRBV2 with TRBJ1-2; D unresolved. From germline, CDR1 is SNHLY and CDR2 FYNNEI. Trimming cost V 3 bases and J 5 bases, with 7 bases left between them. The CDR3 length is 12 residues. CDR3 region: CASSDTPYGYTF. CDR3 in DNA: TGTGCCAGCAGTGACACCCCATATGGCTACACCTTC.

CDR3 nucleotide sequence: TGTGCCAGCAGTTGGGGAAGGGAGCAGTTCTTC. As protein: CASSWGREQFF. The chain uses TRBV12-3 or TRBV12-4 and TRBJ2-1; D gene unclear. CDR3 size: 11 residues. The ends were cut back, 4 bases at V and 10 bases at J, with 8 bases in the middle.

This chain's CDR3 is CASSFRQGAYEQYF. Here the CDR3 DNA reads TGTGCCAGCAGCTTCCGACAGGGGGCTTACGAGCAGTACTTC. J is TRBJ2-7 and V is TRBV7-2; 10 bases align to TRBD1. In germline, CDR1 is SGHTA, CDR2 FQGNSA. After removal of 3 bases from V and 4 bases from J, the junction contained 3 bases not matched to a gene. This CDR3 has 14 amino acids.

In the case of this clonotype: This sequence may be a read error, since a much larger clone differs from it by one base. The chain recombines TRBV7-2 with TRBJ2-5; tentative D call: TRBD2 (6 bases). V lost 5 bases and J 1 base, leaving 11 bases between the germline ends. The CDR3 consists of 14 residues. CDR1 is SGHTA and CDR2 is FQGNSA in the germline V gene. CDR3 bases: TGTGCCAGCAGCCTTCGGCGGGGCCAAGAGACCCAGTACTTC. Its translation is CASSLRRGQETQYF.

This chain joins TRBV12-3 or TRBV12-4 and TRBJ2-1; D unresolved. V was clipped by 7 bases and J by 7 bases, with 17 bases between them. The CDR3 is made up of 14 amino acids. Here the CDR3 reads CASTQDLHGNEQFF. The CDR3 nucleotides are TGTGCCAGCACCCAGGACCTACATGGGAATGAGCAGTTCTTC.

This clonotype came up a few times. V usage is TRBV27 and J usage is TRBJ2-1; the match to TRBD1 covers 7 bases. The germline V gene has CDR1 MNHEY and CDR2 SMNVEV (reference sequence). With V trimmed by 4 bases and J by 6 bases, 15 bases remained unmatched. This CDR3 has 17 residues. The CDR3 sequence is CASSYRDDRVVSNEQFF. CDR3 in DNA: TGTGCCAGCAGTTATCGGGACGACAGGGTGGTAAGCAATGAGCAGTTCTTC.

This chain links TRBV27 with TRBJ2-7, with TRBD2 matching 12 bases. V dropped 4 bases and J dropped 5; count of bases not matched to a gene: 9. The CDR3 length is 16 residues. Germline V gene data show CDR1 as MNHEY and CDR2 as SMNVEV (reference sequence). CDR3 residues: CASSSVRTSGNDEQYF. The DNA of the CDR3 is TGTGCCAGCAGTTCAGTTAGGACTAGCGGGAATGACGAGCAGTACTTC.

The sample holds a few counts of this clonotype. The rearrangement links TRBV7-9 to TRBJ2-3, with D possibly being TRBD2 (6 bases). The germline V gene encodes CDR1 SEHNR and CDR2 FQNEAQ (reference sequence). Trimming removed 5 bases at V and 7 bases at J, with 10 bases between. There are 12 residues in the CDR3. CDR3 bases: TGTGCCAGCAGCCCCGGGGGAAATACGCAGTATTTT. Protein: CASSPGGNTQYF. The variable domain in full, completed from reference TRBV7-9 and TRBJ2-3, reads DTGVSQNPRHKITKRGQNVTFRCDPISEHNRLYWYRQTLGQGPEFLTYFQNEAQLEKSRLLSDRFSAERPKGSFSTLEIQRTEQGDSAMYLCASSPGGNTQYFGPGTRLTVL.